This entry concerns a single TCR beta chain. This clone's antigen is unknown. No base qualities exist here, and no much larger clone lies one base off it. Patients with autoimmune disease history or receiving systemic immunosuppression were excluded from the trial. Peripheral blood for TCR sequencing was collected from all dose cohorts at baseline, on cycle 4 day 1, and on cycle 7 day 1. Samples were obtained from an open-label, multicenter, first-in-human phase I dose-escalation trial of ivuxolimab. Adults with locally advanced or metastatic head and neck squamous cell, hepatocellular, melanoma or renal cell carcinoma were enrolled in the trial. Before TCR sequencing, CD4+ and CD8+ T cells were separately sorted from peripheral blood. This sample is part of a study of OX40 agonist ivuxolimab in advanced cancers. With regard to the full study: Ivuxolimab was a fully human IgG2 agonistic monoclonal antibody targeting the costimulatory receptor OX40 (CD134). Intravenous ivuxolimab was administered to patients every 2 weeks at six dose levels: 0.01, 0.1, 0.3, 1.5, 3 and 10 mg/kg. Of the approximately 54 patients in dose escalation, around 19 had hepatocellular carcinoma, roughly 15 had melanoma, 9 had renal cell carcinoma and 9 had head and neck cancer. In the dose-escalation cohort, approximately 83% of patients were male, and the mean age was approximately 60 years with a range of roughly 23 to 79. Prior anti-PD-1, anti-PD-L1 or anti-CTLA-4 therapy was permitted, and 35% to 40% of dose-escalation patients had received checkpoint inhibitors. Three dose-escalation patients achieved partial responses, one with hepatocellular carcinoma and two with cutaneous melanoma. Peripheral TCRbeta sequencing aimed to test whether ivuxolimab altered TCR sequence diversity and caused clonal T-cell expansion. The paper describes the monotherapy dose-escalation part (N of about 52 patients) of the phase I trial of ivuxolimab.

Spanning cysteine to phenylalanine, the CDR3 consists of 15 amino acids. Just CDR3 DNA is preserved here, 45 bases in frame from base 1. Looking up the germline V gene yields CDR1 SGHVS and CDR2 FQNEAQ. V lost 5 bases and J lost 4 bases, and the count of bases not matched to a germline gene is 8. For sequencing of the TCRbeta CDR3 region, genomic DNA was extracted from the sorted cells. The immunoSEQ Assay was used for sequencing of TCRbeta CDR3 regions. The clones in this table, taken by TCRdb from immuneACCESS, are in-frame only. Not every clone is retained; where verified, under half of the shortfall comes from an unresolved V gene, and the cause of the rest is unknown. The sample includes approximately 43,000 clones, with approximately 87% observed a single time. The leading ten clones occupy roughly 33% of the sample. Study-level results and caveats: After ivuxolimab, more expanded clones were found on average in CD8+ T cells than in CD4+ T cells. At doses of 0.1 to 3.0 mg/kg, clonal expansion of both CD4+ and CD8+ blood T cells was observed from baseline to week 6. Low levels of normalized T-cell clonal expansion were also seen in some patients who did not respond. Partial responders in the 0.1-3.0 mg/kg groups had among the lowest normalized peripheral clonal expansion, especially among CD8+ T cells. The antigen specificity of the peripheral T cells that underwent clonal expansion was not determined.

The clonotype was recovered from an adult with an advanced solid tumor such as melanoma, head and neck, liver or kidney cancer. This chain is built from TRBV7-8 and TRBJ1-2; TRBD1 aligns with 9 central bases. This specimen consisted of CD4+ or CD8+ T cells sorted from blood, obtained in a trial of the OX40 agonist ivuxolimab. The CDR3 sequence is CASSTGQGTGYGYTF. The nucleotides read TGTGCCAGCAGCACCGGACAGGGGACGGGCTATGGCTACACCTTC.